These T cell receptor beta chains were read from a single sample in a study of T cell repertoires in cytomegalovirus infection. In TCRdb, the reads were re-called with MiXCR into one record per CDR3 protein. This table has some 400,000 distinct CDR3 sequences, approximately 18% appearing once. Specimen: PBMCs. Receptors were obtained from a human donor in good health (CMV status not recorded). Some clones in this sample may be carry-over from other donors' samples. CDR3s include the opening cysteine and the closing phenylalanine or tryptophan. The order of the fields is CDR3 protein, CDR3 DNA, D gene, clone size, V gene, J gene. D genes are given only for firm matches. Where a row states a size, it is once, few, many or the class of an expanded clone; other rows omit it.

CDR3aa: CSARASGHNEQFF
CDR3nt: TGCAGTGCTAGAGCCTCGGGACACAATGAGCAGTTCTTC
d_gene: .
abundance: few
v_gene: TRBV20-1
j_gene: TRBJ2-1

CDR3aa: CASSFGTAETEAFF
CDR3nt: TGTGCCAGCAGCTTTGGGACAGCGGAAACTGAAGCTTTCTTT
d_gene: TRBD1
abundance: many
v_gene: TRBV7-8
j_gene: TRBJ1-1

CDR3aa: CASSFGPGTEAFF
CDR3nt: TGTGCCAGCAGCTTTGGCCCTGGGACTGAAGCTTTCTTT
d_gene: .
abundance: many
v_gene: TRBV7-6
j_gene: TRBJ1-1

CDR3aa: CASSQLGIDYGYTF
CDR3nt: TGTGCCAGCAGCCAATTGGGGATCGACTATGGCTACACCTTC
d_gene: .
abundance: .
v_gene: TRBV16
j_gene: TRBJ1-2

CDR3aa: CASSTEAGAVNEQFF
CDR3nt: TGTGCCAGTAGTACAGAAGCGGGAGCGGTTAATGAGCAGTTCTTC
d_gene: TRBD2
abundance: .
v_gene: TRBV19
j_gene: TRBJ2-1

CDR3aa: CASSRSGSAQRYEQYF
CDR3nt: TGTGCCAGCAGCCGTAGCGGGTCAGCACAGCGCTACGAGCAGTACTTC
d_gene: TRBD2
abundance: .
v_gene: TRBV7-2
j_gene: TRBJ2-7

CDR3aa: CAISEFEGGSNQPQHF
CDR3nt: TGTGCCATCAGTGAGTTTGAAGGGGGGTCCAATCAGCCCCAGCATTTT
d_gene: .
abundance: few
v_gene: TRBV10-3
j_gene: TRBJ1-5

CDR3aa: CASSWRTGANVLTF
CDR3nt: TGTGCCAGCAGTTGGCGGACTGGGGCCAACGTCCTGACTTTC
d_gene: .
abundance: few
v_gene: TRBV6-2/TRBV6-3
j_gene: TRBJ2-6

CDR3aa: CASSSESGGADQPQHF
CDR3nt: TGTGCCAGCAGCTCCGAATCAGGGGGCGCGGATCAGCCCCAGCATTTT
d_gene: TRBD1
abundance: many
v_gene: TRBV7-8
j_gene: TRBJ1-5

CDR3aa: CASSLSLGGYTF
CDR3nt: TGTGCCAGCAGCTTGAGTCTGGGTGGCTACACCTTC
d_gene: .
abundance: many
v_gene: TRBV7-2
j_gene: TRBJ1-2